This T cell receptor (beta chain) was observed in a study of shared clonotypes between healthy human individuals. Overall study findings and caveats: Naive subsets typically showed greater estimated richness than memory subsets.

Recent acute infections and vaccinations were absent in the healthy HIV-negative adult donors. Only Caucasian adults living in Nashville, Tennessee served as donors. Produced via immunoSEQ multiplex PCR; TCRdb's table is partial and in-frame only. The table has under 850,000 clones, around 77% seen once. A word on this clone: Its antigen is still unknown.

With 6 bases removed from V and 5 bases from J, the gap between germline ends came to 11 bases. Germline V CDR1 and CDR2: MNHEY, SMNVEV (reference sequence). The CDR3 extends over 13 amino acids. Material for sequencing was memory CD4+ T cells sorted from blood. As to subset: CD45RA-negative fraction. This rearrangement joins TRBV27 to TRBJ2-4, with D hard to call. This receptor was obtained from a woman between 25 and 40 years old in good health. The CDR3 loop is CASSPGGQNIQYF. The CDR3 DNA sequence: TGTGCCAGCAGCCCCGGCGGTCAAAACATTCAGTACTTC.